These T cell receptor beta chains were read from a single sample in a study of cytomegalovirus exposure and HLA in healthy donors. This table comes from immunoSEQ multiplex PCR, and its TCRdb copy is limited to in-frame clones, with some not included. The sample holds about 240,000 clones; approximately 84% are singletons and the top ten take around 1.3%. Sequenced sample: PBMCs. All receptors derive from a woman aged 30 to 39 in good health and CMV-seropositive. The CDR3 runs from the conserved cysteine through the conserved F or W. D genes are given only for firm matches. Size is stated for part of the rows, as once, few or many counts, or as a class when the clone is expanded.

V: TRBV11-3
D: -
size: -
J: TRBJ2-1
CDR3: CASSLALTGEYNEQFF
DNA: TGTGCCAGCAGCTTAGCCCTCACGGGAGAGTACAATGAGCAGTTCTTC

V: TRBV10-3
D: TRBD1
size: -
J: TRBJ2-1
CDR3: CAISIDRAGNEQFF
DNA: TGTGCCATCAGTATAGACAGGGCTGGTAATGAGCAGTTCTTC

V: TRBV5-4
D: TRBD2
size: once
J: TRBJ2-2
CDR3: CASSNPGGPPGELFF
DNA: TGTGCCAGCAGCAACCCGGGAGGCCCTCCCGGGGAGCTGTTTTTT

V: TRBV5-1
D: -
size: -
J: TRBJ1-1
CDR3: CASSLYPSGPEDTEAFF
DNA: TGCGCCAGCAGCCTATACCCCTCAGGGCCCGAGGACACTGAAGCTTTCTTT

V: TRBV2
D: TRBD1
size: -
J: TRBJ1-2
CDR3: CASSEAGPGRGGYTF
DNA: TGTGCCAGCAGTGAAGCAGGACCGGGCAGGGGGGGCTACACCTTC

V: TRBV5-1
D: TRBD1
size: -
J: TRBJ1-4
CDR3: CASSSGQGHEKLFF
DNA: TGCGCCAGCAGCAGTGGACAGGGGCATGAAAAACTGTTTTTT

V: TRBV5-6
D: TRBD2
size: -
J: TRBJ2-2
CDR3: CASSLALAGYTGELFF
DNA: TGTGCCAGCAGCTTGGCGCTAGCGGGGTACACCGGGGAGCTGTTTTTT

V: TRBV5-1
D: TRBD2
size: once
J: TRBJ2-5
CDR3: CASSLGTSGTWETQYF
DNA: TGCGCCAGCAGCCTAGGGACTAGCGGGACTTGGGAGACCCAGTACTTC

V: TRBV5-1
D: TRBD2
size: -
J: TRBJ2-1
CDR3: CASSLGAGGPGEQFF
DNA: TGCGCCAGCAGCTTGGGGGCGGGAGGGCCAGGTGAGCAGTTCTTC

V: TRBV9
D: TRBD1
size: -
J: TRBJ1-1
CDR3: CASSVDSTGENTEAFF
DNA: TGTGCCAGCAGCGTAGATTCCACAGGGGAGAACACTGAAGCTTTCTTT

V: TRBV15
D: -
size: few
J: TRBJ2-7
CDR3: CVSGRIAYEQYF
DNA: TGTGTCTCTGGCAGGATCGCCTACGAGCAGTACTTC

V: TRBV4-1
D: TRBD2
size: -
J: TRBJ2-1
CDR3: CASSQGDPGLAGGNEQFF
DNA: TGCGCCAGCAGCCAAGGGGACCCGGGACTAGCGGGTGGAAATGAGCAGTTCTTC

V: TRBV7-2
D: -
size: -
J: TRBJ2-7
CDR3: CASSSLSYEQYF
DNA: TGTGCCAGCAGCTCGCTTAGCTACGAGCAGTACTTC

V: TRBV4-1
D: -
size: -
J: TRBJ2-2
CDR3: CASSQRGGNTGELFF
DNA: TGCGCCAGCAGCCAAAGAGGGGGGAACACCGGGGAGCTGTTTTTT

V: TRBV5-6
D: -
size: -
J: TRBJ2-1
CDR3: CASSQAESYNEQFF
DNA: TGTGCCAGCAGTCAAGCGGAATCCTACAATGAGCAGTTCTTC

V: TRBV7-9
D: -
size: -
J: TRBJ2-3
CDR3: CASSPGGIEDTQYF
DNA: TGTGCCAGCAGTCCAGGGGGGATTGAGGATACGCAGTATTTT

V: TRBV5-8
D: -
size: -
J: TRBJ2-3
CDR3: CASRPFGGTDTQYF
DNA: TGTGCCAGCAGACCCTTCGGGGGCACAGATACGCAGTATTTT

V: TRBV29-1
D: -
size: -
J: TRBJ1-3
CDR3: CSVGDTSSGNTIYF
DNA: TGCAGCGTTGGAGATACCAGCTCTGGAAACACCATATATTTT

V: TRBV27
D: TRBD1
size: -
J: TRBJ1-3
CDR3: CASSLGPGGPYSGNTIYF
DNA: TGTGCCAGCAGTTTAGGACCAGGGGGACCATACTCTGGAAACACCATATATTTT

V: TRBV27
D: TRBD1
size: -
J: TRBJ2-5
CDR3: CASSQRTGFQETQYF
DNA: TGTGCCAGCAGTCAAAGGACAGGGTTCCAAGAGACCCAGTACTTC

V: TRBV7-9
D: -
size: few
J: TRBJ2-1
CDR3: CASSLDFKQFF
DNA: TGTGCCAGCAGCTTAGACTTCAAGCAGTTCTTC

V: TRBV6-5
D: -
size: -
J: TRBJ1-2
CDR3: CASNILGSDYGYTF
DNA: TGTGCCAGCAACATCTTGGGCAGTGACTATGGCTACACCTTC

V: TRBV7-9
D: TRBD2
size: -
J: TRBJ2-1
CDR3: CASSRRLAGGLPGEQFF
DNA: TGTGCCAGCAGTCGTAGACTAGCGGGAGGGCTACCGGGTGAGCAGTTCTTC

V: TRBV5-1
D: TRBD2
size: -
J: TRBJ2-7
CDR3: CASSLVLAGEQYF
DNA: TGCGCCAGCAGCTTGGTCCTAGCGGGGGAGCAGTACTTC

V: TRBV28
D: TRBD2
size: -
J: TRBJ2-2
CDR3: CASSFSSGNTGELFF
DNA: TGTGCCAGCAGTTTTTCTAGCGGGAACACCGGGGAGCTGTTTTTT

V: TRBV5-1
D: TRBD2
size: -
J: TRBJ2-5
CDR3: CASSLDLAGVETQYF
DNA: TGCGCCAGCAGCTTGGATCTAGCGGGAGTAGAGACCCAGTACTTC

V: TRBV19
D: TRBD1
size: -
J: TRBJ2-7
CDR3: CASSLGARGPSYEQYF
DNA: TGTGCCAGTAGTCTGGGGGCCAGGGGGCCCTCCTACGAGCAGTACTTC

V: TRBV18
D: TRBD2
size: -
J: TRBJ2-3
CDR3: CASSPETSGSMPRLDTQYF
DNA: TGTGCCAGCTCACCGGAGACTAGCGGCAGTATGCCCAGATTGGATACGCAGTATTTT

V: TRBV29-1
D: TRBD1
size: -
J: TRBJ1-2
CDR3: CSVKQGGVRDNYGYTF
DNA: TGCAGCGTTAAACAGGGGGGAGTACGGGATAACTATGGCTACACCTTC

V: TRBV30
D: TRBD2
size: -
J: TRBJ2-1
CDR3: CAWSKTSGLYNEQFF
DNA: TGTGCCTGGAGTAAGACTAGCGGGCTTTACAATGAGCAGTTCTTC

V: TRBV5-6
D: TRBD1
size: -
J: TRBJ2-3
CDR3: CASSPGTGDPGYF
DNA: TGTGCCAGCAGCCCAGGAACAGGGGACCCAGGGTATTTT

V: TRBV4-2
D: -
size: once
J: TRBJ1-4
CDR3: CASSQDGGKAFF
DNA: TGTGCCAGCAGCCAAGATGGGGGGAAGGCGTTTTTT

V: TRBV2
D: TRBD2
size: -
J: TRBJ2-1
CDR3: CASSKGLAGEVEQFF
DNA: TGTGCCAGCAGTAAGGGACTAGCGGGAGAGGTTGAGCAGTTCTTC

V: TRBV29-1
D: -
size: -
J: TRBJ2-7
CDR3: CSVRPTITEQYF
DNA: TGCAGCGTCCGACCGACTATAACCGAGCAGTACTTC

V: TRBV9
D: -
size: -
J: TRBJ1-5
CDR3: CASSVEGGGNQPQHF
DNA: TGTGCCAGCAGCGTAGAGGGAGGAGGAAATCAGCCCCAGCATTTT

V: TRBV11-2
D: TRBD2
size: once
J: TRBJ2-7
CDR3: CASSLAAGVGYEQYF
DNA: TGTGCCAGCAGCTTAGCGGCGGGAGTGGGCTACGAGCAGTACTTC

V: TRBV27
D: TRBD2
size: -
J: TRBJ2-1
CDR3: CASSLSGLAEHSSYNEQFF
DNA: TGTGCCAGCAGTTTATCGGGACTAGCGGAACACAGCTCCTACAATGAGCAGTTCTTC

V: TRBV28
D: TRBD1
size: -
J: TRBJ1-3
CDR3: CASSSPRGPPNTIYF
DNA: TGTGCCAGCAGTTCTCCCAGGGGGCCCCCAAACACCATATATTTT

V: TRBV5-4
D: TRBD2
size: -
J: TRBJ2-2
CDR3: CASSVGLAANTGELFF
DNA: TGTGCCAGCAGCGTGGGACTAGCTGCGAACACCGGGGAGCTGTTTTTT

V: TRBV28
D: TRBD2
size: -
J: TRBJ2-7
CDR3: CASSVGLVPEQYF
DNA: TGTGCCAGCAGCGTCGGACTAGTTCCCGAGCAGTACTTC

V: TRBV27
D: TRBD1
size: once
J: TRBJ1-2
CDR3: CASSLFWQGVPYGYTF
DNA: TGTGCCAGCAGTTTATTTTGGCAGGGGGTACCTTATGGCTACACCTTC

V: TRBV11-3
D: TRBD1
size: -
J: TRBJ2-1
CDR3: CASSLVGGAMSNEQFF
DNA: TGTGCCAGCAGCTTAGTAGGGGGCGCGATGAGTAATGAGCAGTTCTTC

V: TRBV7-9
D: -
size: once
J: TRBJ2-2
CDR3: CASSFLQGINTGELFF
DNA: TGTGCCAGCAGCTTTTTGCAGGGAATTAACACCGGGGAGCTGTTTTTT

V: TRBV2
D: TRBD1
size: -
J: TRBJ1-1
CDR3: CASRDGTGGTEAFF
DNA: TGTGCCAGCAGAGACGGGACAGGGGGCACTGAAGCTTTCTTT

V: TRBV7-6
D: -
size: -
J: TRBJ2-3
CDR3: CASSLVISSVTQYF
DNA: TGTGCCAGCAGCTTAGTGATCTCTAGTGTTACGCAGTATTTT

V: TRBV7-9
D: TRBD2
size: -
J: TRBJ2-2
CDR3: CASSSASGGTGELFF
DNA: TGTGCCAGCAGCTCCGCTAGCGGTGGCACCGGGGAGCTGTTTTTT

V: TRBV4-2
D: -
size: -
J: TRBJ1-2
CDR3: CASSDVSGGYTF
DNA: TGTGCCAGCAGTGACGTCAGCGGTGGCTACACCTTC

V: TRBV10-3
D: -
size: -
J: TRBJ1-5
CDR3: CASREGGGNQPQHF
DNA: TGTGCCTCTCGGGAGGGCGGGGGCAATCAGCCCCAGCATTTT

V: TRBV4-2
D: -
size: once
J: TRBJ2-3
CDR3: CASSQVDSTDTQYF
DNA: TGTGCCAGCAGCCAAGTGGACTCCACAGATACGCAGTATTTT

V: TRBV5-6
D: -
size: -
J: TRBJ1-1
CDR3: CAFKEAEAMNTEAFF
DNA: TGTGCCTTCAAGGAGGCGGAAGCCATGAACACTGAAGCTTTCTTT

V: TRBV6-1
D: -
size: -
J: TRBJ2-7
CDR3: CASRASFEQYF
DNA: TGTGCCAGCAGAGCTAGCTTCGAGCAGTACTTC

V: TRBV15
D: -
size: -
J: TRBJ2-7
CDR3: CATSREPGQGAYEQYF
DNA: TGTGCCACCAGCAGGGAACCGGGACAAGGGGCCTACGAGCAGTACTTC

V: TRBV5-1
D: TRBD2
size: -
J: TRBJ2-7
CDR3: CASAQSGNSYEQYF
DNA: TGCGCCAGCGCCCAAAGCGGGAACTCCTACGAGCAGTACTTC

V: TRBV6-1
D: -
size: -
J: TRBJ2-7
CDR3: CASSEVGSSSLYEQYF
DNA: TGTGCCAGCAGTGAAGTTGGGTCTAGCAGCCTCTACGAGCAGTACTTC

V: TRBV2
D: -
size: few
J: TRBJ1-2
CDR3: CASIRVADYGYTF
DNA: TGTGCCAGCATCCGGGTCGCGGACTATGGCTACACCTTC

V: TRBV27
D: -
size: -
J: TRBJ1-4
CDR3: CASSPPGGLGLRKLFF
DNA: TGTGCCAGCAGTCCCCCCGGGGGGCTTGGGCTCCGGAAACTGTTTTTT

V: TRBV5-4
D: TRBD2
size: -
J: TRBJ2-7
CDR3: CASSSGLAGALYYEQYF
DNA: TGTGCCAGCAGTTCAGGGTTAGCGGGCGCCTTATATTACGAGCAGTACTTC

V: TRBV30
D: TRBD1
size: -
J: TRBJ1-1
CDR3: CAWSVSDRATEAFF
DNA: TGTGCCTGGAGTGTATCCGACAGGGCTACTGAAGCTTTCTTT

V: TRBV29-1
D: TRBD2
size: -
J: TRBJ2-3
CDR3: CSVVASGSPDTQYF
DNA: TGCAGCGTTGTGGCTAGCGGGAGCCCAGATACGCAGTATTTT

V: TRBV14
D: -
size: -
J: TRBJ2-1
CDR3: CASSPLGGSSYNEQFF
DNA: TGTGCCAGCAGCCCCCTAGGTGGGAGCTCCTACAATGAGCAGTTCTTC